A single sample gave rise to the 15 T cell receptor beta chains below, sequenced in a study of blood T cell repertoires in COVID-19. Sequencing used immunoSEQ multiplex PCR; TCRdb keeps in-frame clones, though not all of them. The table has approximately 26,000 clones, roughly nine tenths seen once. The specimen sequenced was peripheral blood. The receptors stem from a man aged 65 to 85 with active COVID-19.

V is TRBV5-6 and J is TRBJ1-1, with D maybe TRBD1 (6 bases). Deletions cut 3 bases from V and 12 bases from J, with 18 bases between. CDR1 and CDR2 (germline): SGHDT, YYEEEE. The CDR3 has 13 residues. CDR3 DNA: TGTGCCAGCAGCTCCTTGTTCCGGGACAAAACTTTCTTT. Amino acid sequence: CASSSLFRDKTFF.

The CDR3 here is CASSATSGETQYF. The CDR3 DNA sequence: TGTGCCAGCAGCGCAACTAGCGGGGAGACCCAGTACTTC. The chain uses TRBV9 and TRBJ2-5, with TRBD2 matching 9 bases. V shed 3 bases, J shed 5 bases, and the junction held 2 bases outside the gene matches. Per the germline V gene, CDR1 is SGDLS and CDR2 is YYNGEE. The CDR3 sequence is 13 residues long.

This clone appeared a few times. The chain carries TRBV5-1 and TRBJ2-7; D is perhaps TRBD2 (5 bases). The CDR3 is 16 amino acids. Germline CDR1 is SGHRS and CDR2 is YFSETQ. V lost 4 bases, J lost 0 bases, and 17 bases lay in between. CDR3 protein: CASSEGSAAGSYEQYF. The CDR3, as DNA: TGCGCCAGCAGCGAGGGTTCGGCGGCGGGCTCCTACGAGCAGTACTTC.

The chain links TRBV28 to TRBJ1-3; 12 bases are a match to TRBD1. V lost 4 bases, J lost 9 bases, and 7 bases stayed unmatched. This CDR3 is 15 amino acids long. Germline V lookup: CDR1 MDHEN, CDR2 SYDVKM. The CDR3 bases are TGTGCCAGCAGTTCCGGGACAGGGGGCTTGGGCACCATATATTTT. It encodes CASSSGTGGLGTIYF.

The chain uses TRBV4-1 and TRBJ1-5; 7 bases map to TRBD1. CDR3 length equals 15 residues. Germline V lookup: CDR1 MGHRA, CDR2 YSYEKL. The J segment lost 3 bases and the V segment lost 3 bases, leaving 5 bases of the junction unmatched. This CDR3 is CASSHEDRANQPQHF. For the CDR3, the DNA is TGCGCCAGCAGCCACGAAGACAGGGCCAATCAGCCCCAGCATTTT.

The chain is built from TRBV7-9 and TRBJ1-1, with 7 bases aligning to TRBD1. The CDR3 is made up of 13 amino acids. Germline values: CDR1 SEHNR, CDR2 FQNEAQ (reference sequence). The junction had 4 bases not matched to a gene; V was cut back by 5 bases and J by 4 bases. The CDR3 nucleotides read TGTGCCAGCAGCACCCGACAGGGCACTGAAGCTTTCTTT. Protein product: CASSTRQGTEAFF.

The chain couples TRBV13 to TRBJ1-2; D possibly corresponds to TRBD1 (6 bases). Trimming pared 5 bases from V and 5 bases from J, leaving 15 bases between. In germline, CDR1 is PRHDT, CDR2 FYEKMQ (reference sequence). The CDR3 consists of 14 residues. The CDR3, as DNA: TGTGCCAGCAGCAGAGCTAACAGGGATTATGGCTACACCTTC. It translates to CASSRANRDYGYTF.

The rearrangement joins TRBV12-3 or TRBV12-4 to TRBJ1-2; D not resolved. The CDR3 totals 12 residues. V dropped 7 bases and J dropped 3 bases, with 9 bases sitting between them. In nucleotides, the CDR3 is TGTGCCAGCAAGCAGGCCGACTATGGCTACACCTTC. Translating gives CASKQADYGYTF.

The chain joins TRBV18 to TRBJ2-7, with unresolved D. Germline V gene data show CDR1 as KGHSH and CDR2 as LQKENI. There are 16 residues in the CDR3. With 3 bases removed from V and 6 bases from J, the gap between germline ends came to 21 bases. The CDR3 DNA reads as TGTGCCAGCTCACCGTTGGTAACACTACGAACCTCCGAGCAGTACTTC. This encodes CASSPLVTLRTSEQYF.

V is TRBV6-1 and J is TRBJ2-2; D ambiguous. Trimming left V 3 bases short and J 6 bases short, with 8 bases between. Germline CDR1 is MNHNS and CDR2 is SASEGT. There are 13 residues in the CDR3. The CDR3 region has the DNA TGTGCCAGCAGTGACCGGGTCTCCGGGGAGCTGTTTTTT. It codes for CASSDRVSGELFF.

CDR3 protein: CASSPRITDTQYF. Written as DNA, the CDR3 is TGCGCCAGCAGCCCCAGAATCACAGATACGCAGTATTTT. The chain recombines TRBV4-3 with TRBJ2-3; D is uncertain. Germline assignment: CDR1 LGHNA and CDR2 YSLEER. The CDR3 is 13 amino acids. The V end was cut by 4 bases, the J end by 2 bases, with 7 bases between.

J is TRBJ2-1 and V is TRBV7-2, with D maybe TRBD1 (6 bases). Trimming removed 4 bases from V and 6 bases from J, with 16 bases in between. Germline values: CDR1 SGHTA, CDR2 FQGNSA. The CDR3 consists of 15 residues. The CDR3 here is CASSYGSGVANEQFF. The CDR3 nucleotides read TGTGCCAGCAGCTACGGCTCAGGGGTTGCCAATGAGCAGTTCTTC.

The V gene is TRBV15, the J gene TRBJ2-5; possible D gene TRBD2, 6 bases. V was shortened by 0 bases and J by 5 bases, with 22 bases between the two germline ends. CDR3 length equals 18 residues. CDR1 is LNHNV and CDR2 is YYDKDF in the germline V gene (reference sequence). The CDR3 sequence is CATSRDSPGGSPAETQYF. The CDR3 region has the DNA TGTGCCACCAGCAGAGATTCCCCTGGGGGGTCCCCCGCGGAGACCCAGTACTTC.

V is TRBV27 and J is TRBJ1-1, with 7 bases matching TRBD1. Unmatched junction bases numbered 2, after V lost 0 bases and J lost 4 bases. Germline V gives CDR1 MNHEY, CDR2 SMNVEV (reference sequence). CDR3 length: 14 residues. The DNA of the CDR3 is TGTGCCAGCAGTTTATCAGGGGGCATCACTGAAGCTTTCTTT. Encoded protein: CASSLSGGITEAFF.

The genes are TRBV5-6 and TRBJ2-3; D call uncertain. Trimming pared 2 bases from V and 6 bases from J, leaving 7 bases between. Germline CDR1 SGHDT, CDR2 YYEEEE. The CDR3 is made up of 12 amino acids. The CDR3 nucleotides read TGTGCCAGCAGCTTAACGGAGGATACGCAGTATTTT. Protein sequence: CASSLTEDTQYF.